This TCR beta chain was recorded in a study of somatic mutations in cytotoxic T cells in rheumatoid arthritis (dated by TCRdb to 2016 to 2017). Context from the whole study: Some V beta antibody-stained T-cell populations were flow-sorted on a FACSAria II or Sony SH800 at nearly 100% purity, and sorted V beta1+ cells also underwent TCRB sequencing. The study asked whether expanded CD8+ T-cell clones in newly diagnosed, untreated rheumatoid arthritis carry somatic mutations, and used TCRB deep sequencing to characterize clonality. A total of 65 to 70 rheumatoid arthritis patients and more than 15 healthy controls underwent TCRB deep sequencing. Patient and control groups had essentially identical median ages. On the study overall, not on this receptor specifically: There was no significant difference in CD8+ T-cell clonality between rheumatoid arthritis patients and age-matched healthy controls. The antigen targets of the expanded CD8+ clones were unknown, and absence from virus-specific databases did not rule out viral specificity. The slight underrepresentation of TRBV07 in patients was not corrected for multiple comparisons. Healthy controls showed no age-related increase in CD8+ clonality, whereas patients did (Spearman r ≈ 0.5). Several identical CD8+ TCRB sequences were found in both blood and synovial fluid, and in 8 of 65 patients the largest CD8+ clone exceeded 20% of CD8+ cells.

With respect to this clone: Its target antigen remains unknown. No much larger clonotype is one base removed from it; base qualities were not supplied.

V trim: 6 bases; J trim: 6 bases; unmatched bases: 7. For CDR1 and CDR2, the germline V gene lists MDHEN and SYDVKM. The CDR3 covers 13 residues, taking in both the cysteine and the phenylalanine. CDR3 DNA only is kept here, 39 bases in frame from base 1. Sequencing of TCRB CDR3 was done on genomic DNA with the immunoSEQ assay. As for the original processing: Analyses were restricted to productive TCRB rearrangements. Defining a clone by its unique TCRB CDR3 sequence, the study calculated clonality as a productive clonality index derived from Shannon entropy. Repertoire overlap for a pair of samples was computed from each clone's template counts relative to total templates per sample. V-gene usage measured by flow cytometry correlated with TCRB sequencing V-gene usage, with a Spearman r of around 0.62. Imported from immuneACCESS, the table was reduced by TCRdb to in-frame sequences with V and J called. These copies leave out some clones; in studies compared against another copy, an unresolved V gene accounts for under half, and the cause of the remainder is not known. V and J calls plus clone size are reproduced from that table; the DNA served to infer D and trimming. In this sample the table shows 12,000 or so clones, roughly 73% of which occur a single time. The ten largest clones add up to around 40% of the sample.

With a median age of approximately 55 years (range roughly 20-75) and approximately 50% female, the healthy controls consisted of fewer than 25 blood donors whose buffy coats were used. CD4+ and CD8+ cells were isolated by positive magnetic bead selection on an AutoMACS, and purity was checked by flow cytometry. Ficoll-Paque PLUS density gradient separation was used to isolate peripheral blood mononuclear cells. DNA from CD4-enriched, CD8-enriched or PBMC samples was extracted using Nucleospin Tissue or Tissue XS kits and then quantified on a Qubit 2.0 fluorometer. The source material was CD8+ T cells sorted from blood. The TCR was taken from a man in his 60s in good health. In this chain, TRBV28 is recombined with TRBJ2-7; TRBD1 aligns with 8 central bases. The sequence in DNA is TGTGCCAGCAGGGAGACAGGGGCGGGCGAGCAGTACTTC. Protein translation: CASRETGAGEQYF.